The 8 T cell receptor beta chains below all came from one sample that was sequenced in a study of vaccination and CD4 T cells after COVID-19. No antigen has been identified for these receptors. Sequencing of the DNA from cultured CD4+ T cells was carried out with the Oncomine TCR Beta short-read assay. TCRdb fed the PCR reads into MiXCR, producing one record per CDR3 protein. The repertoire includes about 4,900 distinct CDR3 sequences, 42% of them detected once, and roughly 43% sits in the top ten. Treatment noted: roughly nine-day PBMC culture with coronavirus spike peptide pools or control peptides (ViraFEST assay). Collection of the unexposed donor's CD4+ T cells took place before the COVID-19 pandemic (2011-2018). The sample comprised CD4+ T cells from blood, cultured in vitro. Receptors were obtained from a human donor in good health.

This clonotype was counted a few times. The chain is built from TRBV2 and TRBJ1-2; D not resolved. The CDR3 consists of 11 residues. The V and J ends lost 7 bases and 5 bases respectively, with 8 bases between them. Germline V gene sequence: CDR1 SNHLY, CDR2 FYNNEI. The CDR3 loop reads CASTILYGYTF. The CDR3 bases are TGTGCCAGCACCATTCTATATGGCTACACCTTC.

This rearrangement joins TRBV6-2 or TRBV6-3 to TRBJ2-2; D is possibly TRBD1 (5 bases). Germline V gene data show CDR1 as MNHEY and CDR2 as SVGEGT. This CDR3 comprises 15 residues. Deletions cut 4 bases from V and 2 bases from J, with 11 bases between. CDR3 region: CASSFGTGNTGELFF. CDR3 nucleotides: TGTGCCAGCAGTTTTGGAACAGGAAACACCGGGGAGCTGTTTTTT.

The V call is TRBV12-5, the J call TRBJ1-6; no definite D call. Germline CDR1 is LGHNT and CDR2 is FRNRAP. The CDR3 contains 12 residues. V shed 3 bases and J shed 9 bases, with 6 bases lying between them. In nucleotides, the CDR3 is TGTGCTAGTGGTTTCCCGGGTTCACCCCTCCACTTT. Protein: CASGFPGSPLHF.

This chain joins TRBV14 and TRBJ2-7; the D call may be TRBD1 or TRBD2 (7 bases each). The ends were cut back, 1 base at V and 6 bases at J, with 13 bases in the middle. Germline assignment: CDR1 SGHDN and CDR2 FVKESK. CDR3 length: 14 amino acids. The CDR3 DNA follows: TGTGCCAGCAGCCAAGTCGCAGGGGGGGGCGAGCAGTACTTC. Amino acids: CASSQVAGGGEQYF.

This chain uses TRBV20-1 with TRBJ2-3, with 11 bases that match TRBD2. This CDR3 has 15 amino acids. The trim removed 6 bases at V and 5 bases at J, leaving 10 bases unmatched. Germline assignment: CDR1 DFQATT and CDR2 SNEGSKA (reference sequence). The CDR3 reads CSALLLAGARDTQYF. In nucleotides, the CDR3 is TGCAGTGCCCTCCTACTAGCGGGGGCGAGAGATACGCAGTATTTT.

The chain combines TRBV7-3 with TRBJ1-1; perhaps TRBD1 as D (5 bases). This CDR3 is 14 amino acids long. Germline V lookup: CDR1 SGHTA, CDR2 FQGTGA. V was pared by 4 bases and J by 5 bases, with 14 bases between. The CDR3 sequence is CASSSRQPGTEAFF. The CDR3 DNA sequence: TGTGCCAGCAGCTCCAGACAGCCCGGGACTGAAGCTTTCTTT.

This clonotype was detected only once. The genes are TRBV30 and TRBJ2-5; D call uncertain. V shed 0 bases and J shed 5 bases, with 16 bases lying between them. The germline CDR1 and CDR2 sequences are GTSNPN and SVGIG (reference sequence). The CDR3 length is 15 residues. The CDR3 sequence is CAWSVHNMVAETQYF. CDR3 bases: TGTGCCTGGAGTGTACACAACATGGTTGCGGAGACCCAGTACTTC.

This clonotype turned up a few times. The chain has TRBV6-5 and TRBJ1-1; no definite D call. The CDR3 is made up of 14 amino acids. CDR1 MNHEY and CDR2 SVGAGI come from the germline V gene. Trimming pared 0 bases from V and 1 base from J, leaving 6 bases between. For the CDR3, the DNA is TGTGCCAGCAGTTACTCGTACAGGAACACTGAAGCTTTCTTT. Protein product: CASSYSYRNTEAFF.